One and the same sample provided the 19 T cell receptor beta chains below, sequenced in a study of blood T cell dynamics during melanoma immunotherapy. Time point in this sample: pre-treatment baseline. Assay: immunoSEQ multiplex PCR; the TCRdb copy retains only in-frame clones and omits some. The sample has about 8,500 clones; roughly four fifths are singletons. The input for sequencing was blood, taken from a patient treated with checkpoint blockade. These receptors originate from a human donor with melanoma.

This chain uses TRBV18 with TRBJ1-5; D gene unclear. In germline, CDR1 is KGHSH, CDR2 LQKENI. This CDR3 has 15 amino acids. V was cut by 2 bases and J by 1 base, with 9 bases left in between. The CDR3 is CASSPMGPSNQPQHF. The CDR3 coding sequence is TGTGCCAGCTCACCAATGGGCCCCAGCAATCAGCCCCAGCATTTT.

This clone occurred once. The rearrangement joins TRBV27 to TRBJ1-4; 7 positions match TRBD1. The V gene's germline CDR1 is MNHEY and CDR2 SMNVEV (reference sequence). There are 15 residues in the CDR3. V lost 3 bases, J lost 7 bases, and 8 bases stayed unmatched. The CDR3 region is CASSLTRDRSEKLFF. The DNA of the CDR3 is TGTGCCAGCAGTTTGACACGGGACAGAAGTGAAAAACTGTTTTTT.

The rearrangement links TRBV18 to TRBJ1-1; D is unresolved. V dropped 2 bases and J dropped 11 bases, with 15 bases sitting between them. CDR1 is KGHSH and CDR2 is LQKENI in the germline V gene. CDR3 length: 13 residues. CDR3 in DNA: TGTGCCAGCTCACCATCGGATACCCGGGAGGCTTTCTTT. It codes for CASSPSDTREAFF.

This chain connects TRBV12-5 to TRBJ2-3; TRBD2 is a possible D gene (6 bases). The CDR3 runs to 13 residues. The V gene lost 9 bases and the J gene lost 3 bases, with 13 bases spanning the gap. CDR1 is LGHNT and CDR2 is FRNRAP in the germline V gene. The chain's CDR3 is CASGVGGTDTQYF. The CDR3 bases are TGTGCTAGCGGAGTTGGGGGGACAGATACGCAGTATTTT.

V is TRBV5-1 and J is TRBJ2-5, with a possible D match to TRBD2 (5 bases). Germline CDR1 is SGHRS and CDR2 is YFSETQ. Deletions cut 8 bases from V and 4 bases from J, with 15 bases between. The CDR3 is made up of 13 amino acids. Written as DNA, the CDR3 is TGCGCCAGTGATGAGGGCTACGGAGAGACCCAGTACTTC. This codes for CASDEGYGETQYF.

This clone appeared a few times. This chain connects TRBV4-1 to TRBJ1-5, with D unresolved. The V and J ends lost 1 base and 3 bases respectively, with 7 bases between them. Germline CDR1 and CDR2: MGHRA and YSYEKL. This CDR3 is built from 14 residues. CDR3 region: CASSQGRDNQPQHF. In nucleotides, the CDR3 is TGCGCCAGCAGCCAAGGAAGGGACAATCAGCCCCAGCATTTT.

This sequence joins TRBV7-9 and TRBJ2-7; D remains unclear. Trimming shortened V by 3 bases and J by 2 bases, and 11 bases separated the two germline ends. The CDR3 consists of 14 residues. Per germline, CDR1 SEHNR and CDR2 FQNEAQ (reference sequence). The CDR3 nucleotides are TGTGCCAGCAGCTTGCCCGGGCCCGCCTACGAGCAGTACTTC. The encoded protein is CASSLPGPAYEQYF.

This sequence joins TRBV2 and TRBJ2-7; D is ambiguous. Germline CDR1 reads SNHLY; CDR2 reads FYNNEI. CDR3 length: 12 amino acids. V lost 6 bases and J lost 0, with 6 bases in between. The CDR3 nucleotides read TGTGCCAGCAGGGTGAGCTCCTACGAGCAGTACTTC. It encodes CASRVSSYEQYF.

J is TRBJ2-1 and V is TRBV19; weak D call: TRBD2 (6 bases). The germline V gene has CDR1 LNHDA and CDR2 SQIVND (reference sequence). V was trimmed by 5 bases and J by 6 bases, leaving 11 bases between them. The CDR3 sequence is 13 residues long. The CDR3 region is CASSPQRANEQFF. The CDR3 region has the DNA TGTGCCAGTAGTCCCCAGCGGGCCAATGAGCAGTTCTTC.

J is TRBJ1-3 and V is TRBV6-1; 7 nucleotides line up with TRBD1. V dropped 3 bases and J dropped 0; count of bases not matched to a gene: 14. In germline, CDR1 is MNHNS, CDR2 SASEGT. This CDR3 has 19 amino acids. CDR3: CASSDTAPGTVISGNTIYF. CDR3 nucleotide sequence: TGTGCCAGCAGTGATACAGCACCCGGGACAGTGATCTCTGGAAACACCATATATTTT.

This chain joins TRBV4-3 and TRBJ2-2; D unclear. The length of the CDR3 is 13 residues. Germline V gene lookup returns CDR1 LGHNA and CDR2 YSLEER. The ends were cut back, 0 bases at V and 6 bases at J, with 5 bases in the middle. The CDR3 DNA reads TGCGCCAGCAGCCAAGAACGGCCCGGGGAGCTGTTTTTT. As protein: CASSQERPGELFF.

The chain uses TRBV10-3 and TRBJ2-1; a weak D match, TRBD2 (5 bases). V lost 1 base and J 5 bases, leaving 12 bases between the germline ends. From germline, CDR1 is ENHRY and CDR2 SYGVKD. The CDR3 totals 15 residues. CDR3: CAISEYEGANNEQFF. In nucleotides, the CDR3 is TGTGCCATCAGTGAGTATGAGGGAGCAAACAATGAGCAGTTCTTC.

This chain joins TRBV11-2 and TRBJ1-6; D is unclear. The ends were cut back, 5 bases at V and 0 bases at J, with 14 bases in the middle. Germline CDR1 reads SGHAT; CDR2 reads FQNNGV. CDR3 length: 17 residues. As DNA, the CDR3 is TGTGCCAGCAGCCCGTCCCGGGGAAGCTCCTATAATTCACCCCTCCACTTT. Translated: CASSPSRGSSYNSPLHF.

The chain carries TRBV6-5 and TRBJ2-7; TRBD2 is a possible D gene (6 bases). From germline, CDR1 is MNHEY and CDR2 SVGAGI. V lost 2 bases and J lost 2, with 10 bases in between. CDR3 size: 14 residues. The chain's CDR3 is CASSYGGSPYEQYF. CDR3 DNA: TGTGCCAGCAGTTACGGGGGGTCCCCCTACGAGCAGTACTTC.

This rearrangement joins TRBV6-1 to TRBJ2-7, with TRBD1 identical over 9 bases. The germline CDR1 and CDR2 sequences are MNHNS and SASEGT. The CDR3 runs 15 residues. V lost 7 bases to trimming and J lost 7 bases; unmatched junction nucleotides: 14. The CDR3 reads CASTTLEDRGEEQYF. For the CDR3, the DNA is TGTGCCAGCACCACCCTTGAGGACAGGGGAGAAGAGCAGTACTTC.

The CDR3 nucleotides read TGTGCCAGCACGCGGGGGCGCAAGTCTGGGGCCAACGTCCTGACTTTC. It yields the protein CASTRGRKSGANVLTF. The genes are TRBV2 and TRBJ2-6; D might be TRBD2 (7 bases). Germline V gene sequence: CDR1 SNHLY, CDR2 FYNNEI. The CDR3 runs to 16 residues. The V gene lost 7 bases and the J gene lost 1 base, with 14 bases spanning the gap.

This rearrangement joins TRBV30 to TRBJ1-3; D ambiguous. Germline V gene sequence: CDR1 GTSNPN, CDR2 SVGIG (reference sequence). The length of the CDR3 is 11 residues. Trimming left V 5 bases short and J 0 bases short, with 2 bases between. DNA for the CDR3: TGTGCCTGGTACTCTGGAAACACCATATATTTT. It is translated as CAWYSGNTIYF. The whole variable domain, remainder taken from reference TRBV30 and TRBJ1-3, is SQTIHQWPATLVQPVGSPLSLECTVEGTSNPNLYWYRQAAGRGLQLLFYSVGIGQISSEVPQNLSASRPQDRQFILSSKKLLLSDSGFYLCAWYSGNTIYFGEGSWLTVV.

The J gene is TRBJ2-3, the V gene TRBV29-1; 9 bases agree with TRBD2. After removal of 4 bases from V and 5 bases from J, the junction contained 10 bases not matched to a gene. The CDR3 loop spans 15 amino acids. From germline, CDR1 is SQVTM and CDR2 ANQGSEA. CDR3 region: CSVGPGTSLGDTQYF. In nucleotides, the CDR3 is TGCAGCGTTGGCCCCGGGACTAGCCTGGGAGATACGCAGTATTTT.

This clone was counted a single time. The chain joins TRBV28 to TRBJ2-7; 14 bases map to TRBD2. With V trimmed by 4 bases and J by 3 bases, 2 bases remained unmatched. CDR1 and CDR2 (germline): MDHEN, SYDVKM. This CDR3 comprises 15 residues. The CDR3 region has the DNA TGTGCCAGCAGTTCGACTAGCGGGGGGGGCTACGAGCAGTACTTC. Its protein is CASSSTSGGGYEQYF.